Below are 22 T cell receptor beta chains sequenced from a single sample in a study of T cells in Graves' hyperthyroidism and ophthalmopathy. The CDR3 regions of TCR beta were amplified from RNA transcripts. First-round RT-PCR of the TCR CDR3 relied on the HTBI primer set. TCRdb fed the multiplex PCR reads into MiXCR, producing one record per CDR3 protein. The repertoire consists of hundreds of thousands of distinct CDR3 sequences, with less than 15% occurring once and the leading ten covering about a tenth. The sample consisted of blood. The receptors originated from a woman under 30 with Graves' hyperthyroidism.

This clonotype turned up a few times. The chain carries TRBV30 and TRBJ2-1; 10 nucleotides match TRBD2. The CDR3 is 11 residues long. Germline CDR1 GTSNPN, CDR2 SVGIG (reference sequence). Trimming removed 4 bases from V and 12 bases from J; junction bases left unmatched: 3. In DNA, the CDR3 is TGTGCCTGGAACATAGCGGGAGGGCAGTTCTTC. Translated, it gives CAWNIAGGQFF.

At least ten counts were recorded for this clonotype. The CDR3 nucleotides read TGTGCCTGGGGGGCGGGCATACCCTACGAGCAGTACTTC. This translates into CAWGAGIPYEQYF. The chain employs TRBV30 and TRBJ2-7; the D gene could be TRBD1 or TRBD2 (5 bases each). Per germline, CDR1 GTSNPN and CDR2 SVGIG (reference sequence). The CDR3 sequence is 13 residues long. V was trimmed by 5 bases and J by 2 bases, leaving 13 bases between them.

This clonotype appeared many times. J is TRBJ2-1 and V is TRBV2; 8 nucleotides match TRBD2. The CDR3 consists of 16 residues. Germline CDR1 SNHLY, CDR2 FYNNEI. V lost 8 bases, J lost 4 bases, and 13 bases stayed unmatched. DNA of the CDR3: TGTGCCAGCCTGGGGCTAGCGGGTGGTTCATACAATGAGCAGTTCTTC. Translated: CASLGLAGGSYNEQFF.

This clonotype has at least ten counts. The J gene is TRBJ1-3, the V gene TRBV18; tentatively, D is TRBD1 (5 bases). The CDR3 sequence is 15 residues long. CDR1 is KGHSH and CDR2 is LQKENI in the germline V gene. Trimming pared 2 bases from V and 0 bases from J, leaving 8 bases between. The DNA for the CDR3 is TGTGCCAGCTCACCAAGGGACCTCTCTGGAAACACCATATATTTT. Residues: CASSPRDLSGNTIYF.

This clonotype was counted between two and nine times. The chain is built from TRBV30 and TRBJ2-6; possibly TRBD1 for D (5 bases). The V end was cut by 5 bases, the J end by 2 bases, with 25 bases between. The CDR3 spans 19 residues. Per the germline V gene, CDR1 is GTSNPN and CDR2 is SVGIG (reference sequence). CDR3 protein: CAWVQGYPFGNPGANVLTF. Here the CDR3 DNA reads TGTGCCTGGGTGCAGGGATATCCGTTTGGAAATCCTGGGGCCAACGTCCTGACTTTC.

This clonotype was observed at least ten times. This chain uses TRBV7-6 with TRBJ2-3; 9 bases are shared with TRBD2. Per the germline V gene, CDR1 is SGHVS and CDR2 is FNYEAQ. The length of the CDR3 is 17 residues. Unmatched junction bases numbered 9, after V lost 1 base and J lost 4 bases. CDR3: CASSLGVGGRAPDTQYF. In DNA, the CDR3 is TGTGCCAGCAGCTTAGGTGTCGGCGGGAGGGCCCCAGATACGCAGTATTTT.

The chain employs TRBV7-9 and TRBJ1-4; 7 bases are a match to TRBD1. Trimming removed 5 bases from V and 12 bases from J; junction bases left unmatched: 6. The CDR3 consists of 12 residues. Germline V gives CDR1 SEHNR, CDR2 FQNEAQ (reference sequence). The CDR3 here is CASSEDRLELFF. The CDR3 coding sequence is TGTGCCAGCAGCGAGGACAGGCTAGAACTGTTTTTT.

V and J are TRBV19 and TRBJ2-1; TRBD2 agrees at 7 bases. Germline V lookup: CDR1 LNHDA, CDR2 SQIVND (reference sequence). V dropped 9 bases and J dropped 9; count of bases not matched to a gene: 11. This CDR3 region has 13 residues. CDR3 sequence: CASSFGGSGEQFF. Written as DNA, the CDR3 is TGTGCCAGCAGCTTTGGCGGGAGTGGTGAGCAGTTCTTC.

This clonotype was counted between two and nine times. V is TRBV28 and J is TRBJ2-1; D not certain. V lost 11 bases and J lost 0, with 14 bases in between. Per the germline V gene, CDR1 is MDHEN and CDR2 is SYDVKM. The CDR3 length is 14 residues. The CDR3 loop is CASTEKSSYNEQFF. Written as DNA, the CDR3 is TGTGCCTCTACTGAGAAAAGCTCCTACAATGAGCAGTTCTTC. Using reference TRBV28 and TRBJ2-1 for the parts outside the CDR3, the full variable domain is DVKVTQSSRYLVKRTGEKVFLECVQDMDHENMFWYRQDPGLGLRLIYFSYDVKMKEKGDIPEGYSVSREKKERFSLILESASTNQTSMYLCASTEKSSYNEQFFGPGTRLTVL.

For this clonotype: A much bigger clone sits one base away, suggesting this may be a read error. The V and J genes are TRBV30 and TRBJ2-7; 7 positions match TRBD2. The V gene's germline CDR1 is GTSNPN and CDR2 SVGIG (reference sequence). CDR3 length equals 13 residues. V gave up 5 bases and J gave up 1 base; unmatched junction bases: 5. In DNA, the CDR3 is TGTGCCTGGGGGCTAGCGGCATCCTACGAGCAGTACTTC. This encodes CAWGLAASYEQYF. The complete variable domain, with remaining parts taken from reference TRBV30 and TRBJ2-7, reads SQTIHQWPATLVQPVGSPLSLECTVEGTSNPNLYWYRQAAGRGLQLLFYSVGIGQISSEVPQNLSASRPQDRQFILSSKKLLLSDSGFYLCAWGLAASYEQYFGPGTRLTVT.

This chain connects TRBV9 to TRBJ2-7; D is possibly TRBD1 (7 bases). CDR1 and CDR2 (germline): SGDLS, YYNGEE. The CDR3 length is 14 residues. V lost 3 bases to trimming and J lost 1 base, with 11 bases between them. This CDR3 reads CASSAGDRSYEQYF. In DNA form, the CDR3 reads TGTGCCAGCAGCGCGGGGGACAGATCCTACGAGCAGTACTTC.

This clonotype was seen at least ten times. This chain uses TRBV18 with TRBJ2-1, with 7 bases matching TRBD2. Trimming took 3 bases from V and 1 from J; bases not matched to a gene: 6. Germline V lookup: CDR1 KGHSH, CDR2 LQKENI. The CDR3 runs 16 residues. The CDR3 DNA sequence: TGTGCCAGCTCACCTGGGAGGGCTGGGTCCTACAATGAGCAGTTCTTC. Its protein product is CASSPGRAGSYNEQFF. Based on the CDR3 plus reference TRBV18 and TRBJ2-1, the full variable domain is NAGVMQNPRHLVRRRGQEARLRCSPMKGHSHVYWYRQLPEEGLKFMVYLQKENIIDESGMPKERFSAEFPKEGPSILRIQQVVRGDSAAYFCASSPGRAGSYNEQFFGPGTRLTVL.

CDR3 residues: CASGATISGGPQHF. CDR3 nucleotide sequence: TGTGCCAGCGGGGCTACCATCTCCGGAGGGCCCCAGCATTTT. The V call is TRBV6-1, the J call TRBJ1-5; a possible D gene is TRBD1 (5 bases). Deletions cut 8 bases from V and 9 bases from J, with 20 bases between. This CDR3 spans 14 amino acids. Per germline, CDR1 MNHNS and CDR2 SASEGT.

The gene calls are TRBV4-1 and TRBJ2-5; 7 nucleotides line up with TRBD2. J gave up 2 bases and V 2 bases, and 11 bases lay outside the gene matches. The CDR3 is 17 amino acids. Germline lookup yields CDR1 MGHRA and CDR2 YSYEKL. Written as DNA, the CDR3 is TGCGCCAGCAGCCAAAGACGGTCAGCGGGACGGCAAGAGACCCAGTACTTC. Its protein product is CASSQRRSAGRQETQYF.

The chain has TRBV7-2 and TRBJ1-2; 7 nucleotides agree with TRBD1. The CDR3 sequence is 14 residues long. The J segment lost 4 bases and the V segment lost 2 bases, leaving 4 bases of the junction unmatched. Germline V gives CDR1 SGHTA, CDR2 FQGNSA. The CDR3 spells CASSLQGGAYGYTF. CDR3 bases: TGTGCCAGCAGCTTACAGGGGGGGGCCTATGGCTACACCTTC. Full variable domain (missing parts from reference TRBV7-2 and TRBJ1-2): GAGVSQSPSNKVTEKGKDVELRCDPISGHTALYWYRQSLGQGLEFLIYFQGNSAPDKSGLPSDRFSAERTGGSVSTLTIQRTQQEDSAVYLCASSLQGGAYGYTFGSGTRLTVV.

This clonotype turned up a few times. The genes are TRBV12-3 or TRBV12-4 and TRBJ2-1; 9 bases agree with TRBD2. The CDR3 loop spans 17 amino acids. Unmatched junction bases numbered 13, after V lost 7 bases and J lost 3 bases. The CDR3 loop is CASNQKGLAGLYNEQFF. Here the CDR3 DNA reads TGTGCCAGCAACCAGAAAGGCCTAGCGGGGCTCTACAATGAGCAGTTCTTC.

Comments on this clonotype: This may be a read error, as it is one base from a much larger clone. The chain uses TRBV12-3 or TRBV12-4 and TRBJ2-3; 12 bases align to TRBD2. Unmatched junction bases numbered 6, after V lost 5 bases and J lost 6 bases. The CDR3 runs to 15 residues. CDR3 region: CASSLGTSGPDTQYF. The CDR3 DNA reads as TGTGCCAGCAGTCTTGGGACTAGCGGGCCCGATACGCAGTATTTT.

This clonotype was counted ten times or more. The V and J genes are TRBV6-2 or TRBV6-3 and TRBJ2-2; tentatively, D is TRBD1 or TRBD2 (5 bases each). This CDR3 contains 15 residues. The ends were cut back, 6 bases at V and 4 bases at J, with 15 bases in the middle. CDR1 and CDR2 (germline): MNHEY, SVGEGT. CDR3 amino acids: CASRPQGEGTGELFF. CDR3 sequence (DNA): TGTGCCAGCAGACCCCAGGGTGAGGGCACCGGGGAGCTGTTTTTT.

This chain uses TRBV4-1 with TRBJ2-2, with 9 bases matching TRBD1. Germline-derived CDR1 and CDR2 are MGHRA and YSYEKL. With 6 bases clipped from V and 3 bases from J, the junction kept 5 bases outside the gene matches. The CDR3 has 15 residues. This chain's CDR3 is CASSAGTGHTGELFF. The CDR3, as DNA: TGCGCCAGCAGTGCCGGGACAGGGCACACCGGGGAGCTGTTTTTT.

This clonotype showed up just once. V and J are TRBV7-3 and TRBJ2-5, with a weak D call TRBD1 (6 bases). The J call could be wrong; TRBJ2-1 is a better fit for the DNA end. The CDR3 length is 13 residues. The germline gives CDR1 SGHTA, CDR2 FQGTGA. The CDR3 DNA reads TGTGCCAGCAGCCTCACAGGGCAAGAGACCCAGTTCTTC. Translated, it gives CASSLTGQETQFF.

Comments on this clonotype: Just one base apart from a much larger clone, this may be a read error. The chain couples TRBV7-3 to TRBJ2-3, with 10 positions matching TRBD2. Germline V lookup: CDR1 SGHTA, CDR2 FQGTGA. This CDR3 is built from 16 residues. The CDR3 region has the DNA TGTGCCAGCGGCTTAGCGGGAGCGGGAGGGCAAGATACGCAGTATTTT. This translates into CASGLAGAGGQDTQYF.

This clonotype was observed many times. CDR3 protein: CASSLTSGASYEQYF. The CDR3 region has the DNA TGTGCCAGCAGTCTTACTAGCGGGGCCTCCTACGAGCAGTACTTC. J is TRBJ2-7 and V is TRBV28; TRBD2 matches at 10 bases. This CDR3 spans 15 amino acids. The germline V gene encodes CDR1 MDHEN and CDR2 SYDVKM. J gave up 0 bases and V 5 bases, and 4 bases lay outside the gene matches.